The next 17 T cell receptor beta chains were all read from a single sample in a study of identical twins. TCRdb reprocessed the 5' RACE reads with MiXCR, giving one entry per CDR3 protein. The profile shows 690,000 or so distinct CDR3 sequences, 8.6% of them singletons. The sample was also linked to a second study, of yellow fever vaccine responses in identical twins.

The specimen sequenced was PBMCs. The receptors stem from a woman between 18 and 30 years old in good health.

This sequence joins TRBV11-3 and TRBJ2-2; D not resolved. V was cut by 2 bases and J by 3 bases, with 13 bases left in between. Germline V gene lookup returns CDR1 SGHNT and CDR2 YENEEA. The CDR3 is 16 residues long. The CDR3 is CASSLSRAQYTGELFF. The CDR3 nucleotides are TGTGCCAGCAGCTTATCGCGCGCGCAATACACCGGGGAGCTGTTTTTT.

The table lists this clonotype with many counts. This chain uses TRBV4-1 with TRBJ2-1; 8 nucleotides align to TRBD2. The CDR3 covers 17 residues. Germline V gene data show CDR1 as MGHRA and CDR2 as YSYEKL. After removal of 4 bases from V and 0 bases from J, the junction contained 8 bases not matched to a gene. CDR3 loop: CASSLYPAGDSYNEQFF. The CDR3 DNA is TGCGCCAGCAGCCTTTACCCAGCGGGGGACTCCTACAATGAGCAGTTCTTC.

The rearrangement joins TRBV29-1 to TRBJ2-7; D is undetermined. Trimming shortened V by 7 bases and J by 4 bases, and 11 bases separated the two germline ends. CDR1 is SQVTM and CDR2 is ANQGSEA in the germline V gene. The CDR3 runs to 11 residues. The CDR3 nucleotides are TGCAGCGCCAGGTTGAGTTACGAGCAGTACTTC. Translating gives CSARLSYEQYF.

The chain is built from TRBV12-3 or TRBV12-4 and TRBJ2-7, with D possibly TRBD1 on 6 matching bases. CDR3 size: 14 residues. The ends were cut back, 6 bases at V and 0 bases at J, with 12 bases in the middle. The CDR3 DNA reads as TGTGCCAGCAGCCCCCCGGACAGCTCCTACGAGCAGTACTTC. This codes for CASSPPDSSYEQYF.

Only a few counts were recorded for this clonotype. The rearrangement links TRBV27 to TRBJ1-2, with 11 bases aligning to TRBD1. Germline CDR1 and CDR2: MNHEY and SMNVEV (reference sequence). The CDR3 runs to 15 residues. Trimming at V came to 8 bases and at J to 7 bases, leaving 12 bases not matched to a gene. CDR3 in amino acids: CASSGQGDPATGYTF. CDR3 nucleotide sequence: TGTGCCAGCTCGGGACAGGGGGACCCTGCGACTGGCTACACCTTC.

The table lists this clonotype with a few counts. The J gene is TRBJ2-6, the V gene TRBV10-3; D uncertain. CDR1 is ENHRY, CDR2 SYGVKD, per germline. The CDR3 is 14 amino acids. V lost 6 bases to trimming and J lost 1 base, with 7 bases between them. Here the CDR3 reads CAIRQVSGANVLTF. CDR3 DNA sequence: TGTGCCATCAGGCAGGTATCTGGGGCCAACGTCCTGACTTTC.

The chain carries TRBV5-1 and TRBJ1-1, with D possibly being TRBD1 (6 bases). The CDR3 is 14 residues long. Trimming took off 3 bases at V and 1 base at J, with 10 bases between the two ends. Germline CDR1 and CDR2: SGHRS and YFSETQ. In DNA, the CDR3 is TGCGCCAGCAGCTACATGACAGGGAACACTGAAGCTTTCTTT. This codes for CASSYMTGNTEAFF.

The CDR3 region has the DNA TGTGCCAGCAGCTGGTCGGGACTAGCGGGAAGCTCCTACAATGAGCAGTTCTTC. Translation gives CASSWSGLAGSSYNEQFF. The rearrangement uses TRBV11-1 and TRBJ2-1, with 13 nucleotides matching TRBD2. There are 18 residues in the CDR3. CDR1 and CDR2 from the germline V gene are SGHAT and FQDESV (reference sequence). V was pared by 4 bases and J by 0 bases, with 6 bases of the junction left unmatched. The full variable domain, rest sourced from reference TRBV11-1 and TRBJ2-1, is EAEVAQSPRYKITEKSQAVAFWCDPISGHATLYWYRQILGQGPELLVQFQDESVVDDSQLPKDRFSAERLKGVDSTLKIQPAELGDSAMYLCASSWSGLAGSSYNEQFFGPGTRLTVL.

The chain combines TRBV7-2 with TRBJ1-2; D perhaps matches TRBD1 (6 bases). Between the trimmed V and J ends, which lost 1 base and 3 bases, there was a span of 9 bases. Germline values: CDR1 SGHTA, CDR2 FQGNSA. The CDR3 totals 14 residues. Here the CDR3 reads CASSLGGQHYGYTF. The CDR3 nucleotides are TGTGCCAGCAGCTTAGGAGGACAGCACTATGGCTACACCTTC.

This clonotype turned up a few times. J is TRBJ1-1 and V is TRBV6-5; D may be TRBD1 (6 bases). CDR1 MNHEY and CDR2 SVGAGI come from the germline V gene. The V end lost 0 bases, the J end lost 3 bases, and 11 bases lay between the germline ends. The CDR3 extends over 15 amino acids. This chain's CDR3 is CASSYSGDTDTEAFF. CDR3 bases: TGTGCCAGCAGTTACTCTGGGGACACCGACACTGAAGCTTTCTTT.

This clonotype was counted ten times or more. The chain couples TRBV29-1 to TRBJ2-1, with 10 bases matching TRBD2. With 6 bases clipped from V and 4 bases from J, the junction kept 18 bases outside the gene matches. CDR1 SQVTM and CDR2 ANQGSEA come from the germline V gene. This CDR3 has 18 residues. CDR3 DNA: TGCAGCGTACAGAACCCGGGCGGTGAACTAGCGGGGTACAATGAGCAGTTCTTC. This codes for CSVQNPGGELAGYNEQFF.

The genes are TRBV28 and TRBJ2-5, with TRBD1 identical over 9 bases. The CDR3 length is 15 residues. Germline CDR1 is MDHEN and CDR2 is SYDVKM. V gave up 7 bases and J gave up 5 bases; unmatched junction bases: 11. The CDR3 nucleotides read TGTGCCAGCAACAATCCGGGACAGGGCGGCGAGACCCAGTACTTC. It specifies CASNNPGQGGETQYF.

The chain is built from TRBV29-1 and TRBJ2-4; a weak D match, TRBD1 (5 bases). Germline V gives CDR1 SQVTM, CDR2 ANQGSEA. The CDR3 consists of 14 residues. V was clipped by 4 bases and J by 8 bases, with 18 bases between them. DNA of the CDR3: TGCAGCGTTGGTCTGGGGCACTCAGGAGACATTCAGTACTTC. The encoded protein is CSVGLGHSGDIQYF.

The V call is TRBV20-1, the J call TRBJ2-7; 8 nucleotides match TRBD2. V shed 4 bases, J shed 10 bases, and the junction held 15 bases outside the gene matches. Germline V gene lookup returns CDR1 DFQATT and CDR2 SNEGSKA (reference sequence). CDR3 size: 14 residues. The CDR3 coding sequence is TGCAGTGCTACCTCCTTAGCGGGGAGGACTGGACAGTACTTC. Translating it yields CSATSLAGRTGQYF.

The chain's CDR3 is CASSVNRGQQPQHF. The CDR3 DNA reads TGTGCCAGCAGCGTAAACAGGGGGCAACAGCCCCAGCATTTT. V is TRBV7-2 and J is TRBJ1-5; 9 positions match TRBD1. The CDR3 sequence is 14 residues long. Germline loops: CDR1 SGHTA, CDR2 FQGNSA. With V trimmed by 5 bases and J by 7 bases, 6 bases remained unmatched.

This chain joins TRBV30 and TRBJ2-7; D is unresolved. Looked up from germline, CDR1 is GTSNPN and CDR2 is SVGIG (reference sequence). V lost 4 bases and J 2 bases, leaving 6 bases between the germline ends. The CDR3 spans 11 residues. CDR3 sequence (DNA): TGTGCCTGGATCTCCGCCTACGAGCAGTACTTC. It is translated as CAWISAYEQYF.

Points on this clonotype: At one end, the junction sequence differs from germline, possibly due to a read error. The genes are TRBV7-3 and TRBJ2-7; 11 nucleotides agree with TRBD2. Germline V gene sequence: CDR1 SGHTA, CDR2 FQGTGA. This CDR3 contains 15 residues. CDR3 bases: TGTGCCAGCAGCGAGTATAGCGGGGGGGCCTATGAGCAGTACTTC. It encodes CASSEYSGGAYEQYF.